This paragraph covers one T cell receptor (beta chain) sequence. This sample stems from a study of blood T cell repertoires in COVID-19. Study context: COVID-19 samples collected from the United States, Italy and Spain covered acute and convalescent phases. Sources were T cells, B-cell-depleted T cells, or PBMCs; the material itself was cDNA or gDNA.

The repertoire was sequenced with immunoSEQ multiplex PCR; TCRdb's copy has only in-frame clones and lacks some. Of 100,000 to 120,000 clones detected, 80% to 90% appear once; the ten largest clones hold 16%. V lost 6 bases and J lost 9, with 9 bases in between. This CDR3 has 11 residues. Sample: peripheral blood. The chain couples TRBV12-3 or TRBV12-4 to TRBJ1-5; no firm D call. This clonotype was sampled from a woman in her fifties or sixties with acute or convalescent COVID-19. DNA for the CDR3: TGTGCCAGCAGCACTATGGGGCCCCAGCATTTT. Translating gives CASSTMGPQHF.